The T cell receptor (beta chain) described here comes from a study of blood T cell repertoires in COVID-19. Whole-study context: Specimens from acute and convalescent COVID-19 originated in the United States, Italy and Spain. Sources were T cells, B-cell-depleted T cells, or PBMCs; the material itself was cDNA or gDNA.

The CDR3 totals 13 residues. In germline, CDR1 is SQVTM, CDR2 ANQGSEA. With 2 bases removed from V and 1 base from J, the gap between germline ends came to 8 bases. Sequencing was performed with immunoSEQ multiplex PCR; in TCRdb, only in-frame clones are kept and a portion is missing. The sample includes approximately 180,000 clones, approximately 83% of them seen just once. The sample taken for sequencing was peripheral blood. This sequence originates from a man between 60 and 75 years old with acute or convalescent COVID-19. The genes are TRBV29-1 and TRBJ1-1; D is undetermined. CDR3: CSVESSGNTEAFF. The DNA of the CDR3 is TGCAGCGTTGAATCGTCCGGGAACACTGAAGCTTTCTTT.